These T cell receptor beta chains were read from a single sample in a study of blood T cells in healthy people across ages. Each CDR3 protein is one row after TCRdb ran MiXCR on the 5' RACE reads. The sample has some 730,000 distinct CDR3 sequences, about 20% seen once. Sequenced sample: blood. The receptors stem from a man between 65 and 85 years old in good health. CDR3s include the opening cysteine and the closing phenylalanine or tryptophan. A D gene is named only where the DNA matches it firmly. Clone size is given for some rows only: seen once, a few or many times, or a class if the clone is expanded.

d_gene	j_gene	abundance	v_gene	CDR3nt	CDR3aa
TRBD1	TRBJ1-4	few	TRBV6-1	TGTGCCAGCAGTTTGGGACAGGAGAATAATGAAAAACTGTTTTTT	CASSLGQENNEKLFF
TRBD1	TRBJ2-5	-	TRBV5-1	TGCGCCAGCAGACCCTCTGGGGAAGGGGGCGTTCGGGAGACCCAGTACTTC	CASRPSGEGGVRETQYF
TRBD1	TRBJ2-7	-	TRBV10-3	TGTGCCATCAGTCAAGGGACAGGGGCCTCCTACGAGCAGTACTTC	CAISQGTGASYEQYF
TRBD2	TRBJ2-1	-	TRBV5-1	TGCGCCAGCAGCTTGACTAGCGGGGCAAGCGAGCAGTTCTTC	CASSLTSGASEQFF
TRBD2	TRBJ2-6	few	TRBV20-1	TGCAGTGCTAGCCCGACTAGCGGGAGGGCCTTCTCTGGGGCCAACGTCCTGACCTTC	CSASPTSGRAFSGANVLTF
TRBD1	TRBJ2-1	few	TRBV7-9	TGTGCCAGCAGCTTTGACAGGGGCCAATCCCTCGCCAATGAGCAGTTCTTC	CASSFDRGQSLANEQFF
TRBD2	TRBJ2-5	few	TRBV9	TGTGCCAGCAGCGGAAGACTAGCGGGGGAACAAGAGACCCAGTACTTC	CASSGRLAGEQETQYF
TRBD1	TRBJ1-2	few	TRBV29-1	TGCAGCGGAGGACAGGGGGTTAGCTATGGCTACACCTTC	CSGGQGVSYGYTF
-	TRBJ2-5	-	TRBV5-1	TGCGCCAGCAGCTTCAGAGGACAGAAGGAGACCCAGTACTTC	CASSFRGQKETQYF
TRBD1	TRBJ1-3	-	TRBV12-3/TRBV12-4	TGTGCCAGCAGTCCAGGGGGGGACACCATATATTTT	CASSPGGDTIYF
-	TRBJ2-1	-	TRBV7-2	TGTGCCAGCGTTTACGGGGGGGACAGGGTGAGCAATGAGCAGTTCTTC	CASVYGGDRVSNEQFF
TRBD1	TRBJ1-2	-	TRBV10-3	TGTGCCATCAGTGGACAGGGACATGGCTACACCTTC	CAISGQGHGYTF
-	TRBJ2-1	many	TRBV12-3/TRBV12-4	TGTGCCAGCAGTGTCTACAATGAGCAGTTCTTC	CASSVYNEQFF
-	TRBJ1-1	-	TRBV11-2	TGTGCCAGCAGCATAATCCAGAAGATGAACACTGAAGCTTTCTTT	CASSIIQKMNTEAFF
-	TRBJ2-5	-	TRBV20-1	TGCAGTGCTAGAGAGGCAGTGACCCAGTACTTC	CSAREAVTQYF
-	TRBJ2-3	few	TRBV5-1	TGCGCCAGCAGGCAGGGAGAGAAAGATACGCAGTATTTT	CASRQGEKDTQYF
-	TRBJ1-4	-	TRBV20-1	TGCAGTGCTCCCCTATTGGGGGGGACTAATGAAAAACTGTTTTTT	CSAPLLGGTNEKLFF
-	TRBJ2-3	few	TRBV15	TGTGCCACCAGCAGGTACCCGATCACAGATACGCAGTATTTT	CATSRYPITDTQYF
-	TRBJ1-4	few	TRBV7-9	TGTGCCAGCAGACCAGCCTGGGAGGAAAAACTGTTTTTT	CASRPAWEEKLFF
-	TRBJ1-6	-	TRBV3-1	TGTGCCAGCAGCCATACTGACAATTCACCCCTCCACTTT	CASSHTDNSPLHF
-	TRBJ2-1	-	TRBV21-1	TGTGCCAGCATAGGGACAGGGTTCGACAATGAGCAGTTCTTC	CASIGTGFDNEQFF
TRBD2	TRBJ2-4	-	TRBV12-3/TRBV12-4	TGTGCCAGCAGTCCGTACGACCTAGCGGTCGCAAACATTCAGTACTTC	CASSPYDLAVANIQYF
TRBD1	TRBJ1-2	few	TRBV6-5	TGTGCCAGCAGTTACTTGGACAGGCCCGCCGGTGGCTACACCTTC	CASSYLDRPAGGYTF
-	TRBJ2-1	few	TRBV20-1	TGCAGTGCTGCCCAGACAGCGTGGAATGAGCAGTTCTTC	CSAAQTAWNEQFF
-	TRBJ1-1	many	TRBV2	TGTGCCAGCAGTGAAAATGGACCGAACACTGAAGCTTTCTTT	CASSENGPNTEAFF
-	TRBJ2-5	-	TRBV6-6	TGTGCCAGCACCCGAGGGGGGGGAGAGACCCAGTACTTC	CASTRGGGETQYF
-	TRBJ2-7	-	TRBV28	TGTGCCAGCAGTTTATCGGGGGCTAACTACGAGCAGTACTTC	CASSLSGANYEQYF
-	TRBJ2-5	-	TRBV5-1	TGCGCCAGCAGGACCGACCAAGAGACCCAGTACTTC	CASRTDQETQYF
-	TRBJ1-5	once	TRBV28	TGTGCCATCCAAGGGGTATATAGCAATCAGCCCCAGCGTTTT	CAIQGVYSNQPQRF
-	TRBJ2-4	few	TRBV6-6	TGTGCCAGCAGACCTCAGGGTGGTCATGTCAAAAACATTCAGTACTTC	CASRPQGGHVKNIQYF
TRBD1	TRBJ1-6	-	TRBV20-1	TGCAGTGCTCCCGACCGGGACAGGAGTTCACCCCTCCACTTT	CSAPDRDRSSPLHF
-	TRBJ2-3	-	TRBV5-1	TGCGCCAGCAGCTTGGAGTTACGGACTAGCACAGATACGCAGTATTTT	CASSLELRTSTDTQYF
TRBD2	TRBJ2-7	-	TRBV7-9	TGTGCCAGCAGCCCCAACGGGGGGATAGACGAGCAGTACTTC	CASSPNGGIDEQYF
TRBD2	TRBJ2-4	-	TRBV5-1	TGCGCCAGCAGCTTGTCTCCTGGGCGGGAGGGATCCAAAAACATTCAGTACTTC	CASSLSPGREGSKNIQYF
TRBD2	TRBJ2-2	few	TRBV7-8	TGTGCCAGCAGCTATGGTTATGGGGGGGCGAACACCGGGGAGCTGTTTTTT	CASSYGYGGANTGELFF